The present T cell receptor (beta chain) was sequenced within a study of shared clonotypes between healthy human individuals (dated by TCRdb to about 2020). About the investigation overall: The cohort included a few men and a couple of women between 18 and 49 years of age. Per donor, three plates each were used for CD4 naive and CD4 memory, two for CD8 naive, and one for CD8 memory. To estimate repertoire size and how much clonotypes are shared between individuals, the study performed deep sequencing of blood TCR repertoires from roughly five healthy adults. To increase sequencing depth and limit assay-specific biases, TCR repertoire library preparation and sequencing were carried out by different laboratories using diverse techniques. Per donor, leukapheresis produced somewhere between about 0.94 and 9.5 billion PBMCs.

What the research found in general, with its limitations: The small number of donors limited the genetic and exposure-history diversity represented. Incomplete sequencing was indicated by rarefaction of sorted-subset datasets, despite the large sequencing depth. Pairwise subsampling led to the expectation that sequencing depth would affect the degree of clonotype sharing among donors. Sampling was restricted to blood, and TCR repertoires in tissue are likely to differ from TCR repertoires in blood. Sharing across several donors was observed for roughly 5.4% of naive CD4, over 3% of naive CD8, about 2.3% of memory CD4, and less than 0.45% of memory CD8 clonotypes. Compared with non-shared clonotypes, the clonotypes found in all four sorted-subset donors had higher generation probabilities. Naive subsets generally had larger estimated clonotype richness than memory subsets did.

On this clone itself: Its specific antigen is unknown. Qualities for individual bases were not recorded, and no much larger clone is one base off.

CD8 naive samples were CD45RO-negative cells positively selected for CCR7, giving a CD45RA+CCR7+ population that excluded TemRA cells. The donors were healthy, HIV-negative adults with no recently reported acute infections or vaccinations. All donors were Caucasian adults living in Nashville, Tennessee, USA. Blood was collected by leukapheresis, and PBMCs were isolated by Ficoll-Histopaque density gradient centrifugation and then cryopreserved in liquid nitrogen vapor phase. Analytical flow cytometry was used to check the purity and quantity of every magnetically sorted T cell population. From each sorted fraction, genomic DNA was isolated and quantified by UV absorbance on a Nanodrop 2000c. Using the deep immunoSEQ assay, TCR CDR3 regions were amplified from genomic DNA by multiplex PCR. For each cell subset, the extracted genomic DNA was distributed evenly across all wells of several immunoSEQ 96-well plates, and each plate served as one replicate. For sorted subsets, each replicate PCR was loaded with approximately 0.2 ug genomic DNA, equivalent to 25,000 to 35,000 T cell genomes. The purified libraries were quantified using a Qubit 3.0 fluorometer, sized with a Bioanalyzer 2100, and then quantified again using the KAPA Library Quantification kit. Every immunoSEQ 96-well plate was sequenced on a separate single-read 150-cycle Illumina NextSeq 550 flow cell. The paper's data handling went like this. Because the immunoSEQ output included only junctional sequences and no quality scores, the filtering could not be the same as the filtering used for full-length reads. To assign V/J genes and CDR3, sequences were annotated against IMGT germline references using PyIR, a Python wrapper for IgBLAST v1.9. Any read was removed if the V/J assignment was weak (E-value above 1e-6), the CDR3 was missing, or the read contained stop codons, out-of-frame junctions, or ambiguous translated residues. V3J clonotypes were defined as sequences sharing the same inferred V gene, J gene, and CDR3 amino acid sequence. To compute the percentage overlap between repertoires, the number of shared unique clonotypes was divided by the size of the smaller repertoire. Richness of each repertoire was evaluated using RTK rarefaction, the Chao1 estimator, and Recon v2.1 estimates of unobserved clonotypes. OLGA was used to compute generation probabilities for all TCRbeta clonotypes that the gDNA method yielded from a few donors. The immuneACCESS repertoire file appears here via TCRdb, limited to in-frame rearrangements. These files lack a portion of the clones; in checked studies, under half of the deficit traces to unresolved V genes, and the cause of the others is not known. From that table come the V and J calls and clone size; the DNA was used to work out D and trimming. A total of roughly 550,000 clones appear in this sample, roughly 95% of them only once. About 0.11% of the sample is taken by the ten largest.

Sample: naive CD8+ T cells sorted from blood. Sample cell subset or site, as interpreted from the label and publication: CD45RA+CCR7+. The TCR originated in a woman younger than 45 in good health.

Read as DNA, the sequence is TGCAGCGTTCTTCCGGGACAATCCTCCTACGAGCAGTACTTC. This translates into CSVLPGQSSYEQYF. Recombination joined TRBV29-1 with TRBJ2-7; D gene: possibly TRBD1, on 6 matching bases. The CDR3 sequence holds 14 residues, the cysteine and phenylalanine included. This entry keeps only the CDR3 DNA: 42 bases, framed from base 1. V gives up 5 bases and J gives up 0 bases, and the segment between their germline ends measures 14 bases. As encoded in the germline V gene, CDR1 is SQVTM while CDR2 is ANQGSEA.